A single sample is the source of the 9 T cell receptor beta chains below, sequenced in a study of OX40 agonist ivuxolimab in advanced cancers. Using immunoSEQ multiplex PCR, the repertoire was profiled, and TCRdb retains in-frame clones only, with some absent. The sample consists of some 34,000 clones, around 84% of them appearing once. The sample in question was CD4+ or CD8+ T cells sorted from blood, obtained in a trial of the OX40 agonist ivuxolimab. The origin of the receptors is an adult with an advanced solid tumor such as melanoma, head and neck, liver or kidney cancer.

This chain uses TRBV4-1 with TRBJ2-1, with D unclear. The germline V and J ends were trimmed by 4 bases and 5 bases, with 12 bases remaining between them. This CDR3 comprises 14 residues. Germline CDR1 reads MGHRA; CDR2 reads YSYEKL. CDR3 DNA: TGCGCCAGCAGCCGGAAGGATTTCGACAATGAGCAGTTCTTC. Residues: CASSRKDFDNEQFF.

The V and J genes are TRBV13 and TRBJ2-1, with 8 bases fitting TRBD1. CDR3 length equals 15 residues. V gave up 5 bases and J gave up 6 bases; unmatched junction bases: 9. Germline values: CDR1 PRHDT, CDR2 FYEKMQ (reference sequence). In nucleotides, the CDR3 is TGTGCCAGCAGCCTACAGGGGGAGAGGTCCAATGAGCAGTTCTTC. This translates into CASSLQGERSNEQFF.

The rearrangement links TRBV5-1 to TRBJ2-5; 14 nucleotides line up with TRBD2. This CDR3 comprises 15 residues. V was clipped by 4 bases and J by 13 bases; unmatched bases: 12. Per the germline V gene, CDR1 is SGHRS and CDR2 is YFSETQ. The CDR3 bases are TGCGCCAGCAGCCCCTTGACTAGCGGGGGGGAACGCGCGTACTTC. Its protein is CASSPLTSGGERAYF.

The chain uses TRBV27 and TRBJ2-2; maybe TRBD2 (5 bases). Deletions cut 6 bases from V and 10 bases from J, with 12 bases between. Germline CDR1 reads MNHEY; CDR2 reads SMNVEV (reference sequence). This CDR3 comprises 12 residues. For the CDR3, the DNA is TGTGCCAGCAGAGACGGACTGGAGGAGCTGTTTTTT. Encoded protein: CASRDGLEELFF.

This sequence joins TRBV10-3 and TRBJ1-2; unclear D gene. This CDR3 is 14 amino acids long. V was trimmed by 0 bases and J by 0 bases, leaving 5 bases between them. Germline V lookup: CDR1 ENHRY, CDR2 SYGVKD. The CDR3 is CAISESPPNYGYTF. CDR3 bases: TGTGCCATCAGTGAGTCGCCCCCTAACTATGGCTACACCTTC.

The chain is built from TRBV19 and TRBJ1-2, with 9 bases aligning to TRBD1. Germline V lookup: CDR1 LNHDA, CDR2 SQIVND (reference sequence). The CDR3 loop spans 16 amino acids. V lost 7 bases to trimming and J lost 7 bases; unmatched junction nucleotides: 16. Here the CDR3 DNA reads TGTGCCAGTACAATCGTCGGGACAGGGAATCTTGGTGGCTACACCTTC. This encodes CASTIVGTGNLGGYTF. Based on the CDR3 plus reference TRBV19 and TRBJ1-2, the full variable domain is DGGITQSPKYLFRKEGQNVTLSCEQNLNHDAMYWYRQDPGQGLRLIYYSQIVNDFQKGDIAEGYSVSREKKESFPLTVTSAQKNPTAFYLCASTIVGTGNLGGYTFGSGTRLTVV.

The chain uses TRBV19 and TRBJ2-3; 7 bases are a match to TRBD2. Trimming at V came to 5 bases and at J to 4 bases, leaving 9 bases not matched to a gene. Per germline, CDR1 LNHDA and CDR2 SQIVND (reference sequence). This CDR3 spans 15 amino acids. The DNA for the CDR3 is TGTGCCAGTAGTGGGGCGGGGGTGTGGGCAGATACGCAGTATTTT. It codes for CASSGAGVWADTQYF.

The chain carries TRBV6-5 and TRBJ1-3; D might be TRBD1 (5 bases). There are 14 residues in the CDR3. Trimming pared 7 bases from V and 4 bases from J, leaving 14 bases between. In germline, CDR1 is MNHEY, CDR2 SVGAGI. CDR3 coding DNA: TGTGCCAGCACCGAGAACAGGAGCGGAAACACCATATATTTT. Protein: CASTENRSGNTIYF.

The chain is built from TRBV6-5 and TRBJ1-6; D not resolved. V lost 8 bases and J lost 6, with 5 bases in between. CDR1 is MNHEY and CDR2 is SVGAGI in the germline V gene. The CDR3 consists of 11 residues. This chain's CDR3 is CASGFNSPLHF. CDR3 nucleotide sequence: TGTGCCAGCGGATTTAATTCACCCCTCCACTTT.